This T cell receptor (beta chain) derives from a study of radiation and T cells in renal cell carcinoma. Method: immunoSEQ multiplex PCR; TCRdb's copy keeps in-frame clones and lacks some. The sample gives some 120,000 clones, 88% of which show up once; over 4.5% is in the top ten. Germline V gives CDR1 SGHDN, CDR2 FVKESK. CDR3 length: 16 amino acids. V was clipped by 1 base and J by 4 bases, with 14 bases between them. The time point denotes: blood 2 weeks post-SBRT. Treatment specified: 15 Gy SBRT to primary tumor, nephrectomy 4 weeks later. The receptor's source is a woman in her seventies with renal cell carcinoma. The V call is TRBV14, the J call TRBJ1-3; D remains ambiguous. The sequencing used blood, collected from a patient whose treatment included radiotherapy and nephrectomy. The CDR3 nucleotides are TGTGCCAGCAGCCAAGGAGCAGGTCGCTCAGGAAACACCATATATTTT. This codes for CASSQGAGRSGNTIYF.